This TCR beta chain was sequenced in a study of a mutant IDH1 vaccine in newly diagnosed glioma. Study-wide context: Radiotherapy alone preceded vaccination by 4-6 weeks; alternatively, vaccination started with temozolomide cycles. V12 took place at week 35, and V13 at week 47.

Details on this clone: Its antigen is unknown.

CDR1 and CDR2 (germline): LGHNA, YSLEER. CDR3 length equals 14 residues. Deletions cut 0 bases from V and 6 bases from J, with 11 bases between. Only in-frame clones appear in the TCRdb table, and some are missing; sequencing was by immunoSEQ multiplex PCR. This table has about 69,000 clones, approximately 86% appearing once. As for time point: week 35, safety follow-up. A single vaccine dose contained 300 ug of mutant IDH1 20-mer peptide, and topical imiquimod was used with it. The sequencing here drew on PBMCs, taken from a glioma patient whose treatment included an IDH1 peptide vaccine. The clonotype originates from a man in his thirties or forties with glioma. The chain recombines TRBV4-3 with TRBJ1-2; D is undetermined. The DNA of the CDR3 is TGCGCCAGCAGCCAAGATCCGCGGTTAGATGGCTACACCTTC. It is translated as CASSQDPRLDGYTF.